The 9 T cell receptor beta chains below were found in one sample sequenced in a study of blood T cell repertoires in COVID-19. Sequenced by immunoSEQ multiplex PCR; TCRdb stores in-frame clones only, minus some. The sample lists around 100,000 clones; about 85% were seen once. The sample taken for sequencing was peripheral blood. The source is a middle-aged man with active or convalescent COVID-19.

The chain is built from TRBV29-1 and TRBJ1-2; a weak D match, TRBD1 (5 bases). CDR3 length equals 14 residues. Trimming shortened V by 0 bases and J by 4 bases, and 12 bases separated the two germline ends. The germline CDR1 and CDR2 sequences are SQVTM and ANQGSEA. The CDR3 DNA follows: TGCAGCGTTGAAGAGGAACGAGACAGCTATGGCTACACCTTC. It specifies CSVEEERDSYGYTF.

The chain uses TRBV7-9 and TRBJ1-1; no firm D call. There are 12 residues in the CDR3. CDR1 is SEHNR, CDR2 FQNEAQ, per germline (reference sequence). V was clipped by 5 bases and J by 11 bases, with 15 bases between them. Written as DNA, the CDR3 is TGTGCCAGCAGCCGAGACGACTCTCGGGCTTTCTTT. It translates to CASSRDDSRAFF.

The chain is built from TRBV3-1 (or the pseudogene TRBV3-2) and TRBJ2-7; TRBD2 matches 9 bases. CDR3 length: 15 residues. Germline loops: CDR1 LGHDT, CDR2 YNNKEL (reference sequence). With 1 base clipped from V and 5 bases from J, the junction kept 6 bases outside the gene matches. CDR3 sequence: CASSQGIAGANEQYF. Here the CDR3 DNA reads TGTGCCAGCAGCCAAGGAATAGCGGGAGCAAACGAGCAGTACTTC.

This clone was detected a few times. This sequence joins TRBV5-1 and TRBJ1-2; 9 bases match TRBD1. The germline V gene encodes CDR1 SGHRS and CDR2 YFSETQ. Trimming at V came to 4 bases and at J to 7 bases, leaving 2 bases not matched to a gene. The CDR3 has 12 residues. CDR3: CASSPGQGGYTF. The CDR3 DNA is TGCGCCAGCAGCCCGGGACAGGGTGGCTACACCTTC.

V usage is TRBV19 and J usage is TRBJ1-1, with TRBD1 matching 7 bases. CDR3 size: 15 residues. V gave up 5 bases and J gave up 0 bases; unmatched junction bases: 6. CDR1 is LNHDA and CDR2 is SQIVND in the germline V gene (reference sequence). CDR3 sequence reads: CASSVPGQLNTEAFF. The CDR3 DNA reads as TGTGCCAGTAGTGTCCCGGGACAGCTGAACACTGAAGCTTTCTTT.

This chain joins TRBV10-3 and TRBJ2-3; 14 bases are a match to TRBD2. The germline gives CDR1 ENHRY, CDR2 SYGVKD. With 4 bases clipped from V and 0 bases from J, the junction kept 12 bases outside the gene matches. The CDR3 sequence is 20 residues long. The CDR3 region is CAISGTGTSGRGGSTDTQYF. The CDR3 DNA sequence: TGTGCCATCAGTGGGACCGGGACTAGCGGGAGAGGAGGGAGCACAGATACGCAGTATTTT.

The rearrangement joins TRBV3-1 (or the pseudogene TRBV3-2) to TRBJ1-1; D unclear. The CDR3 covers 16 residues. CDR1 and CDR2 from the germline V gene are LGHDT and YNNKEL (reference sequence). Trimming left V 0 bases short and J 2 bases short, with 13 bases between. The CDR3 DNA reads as TGTGCCAGCAGCCAAGATGGCGGAGGAGGTAACACTGAAGCTTTCTTT. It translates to CASSQDGGGGNTEAFF.

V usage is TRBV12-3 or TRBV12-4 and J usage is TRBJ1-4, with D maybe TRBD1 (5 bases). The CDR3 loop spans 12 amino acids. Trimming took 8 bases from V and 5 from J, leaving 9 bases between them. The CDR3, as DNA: TGTGCCAGCCGACAGAACAATGAAAAACTGTTTTTT. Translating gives CASRQNNEKLFF.

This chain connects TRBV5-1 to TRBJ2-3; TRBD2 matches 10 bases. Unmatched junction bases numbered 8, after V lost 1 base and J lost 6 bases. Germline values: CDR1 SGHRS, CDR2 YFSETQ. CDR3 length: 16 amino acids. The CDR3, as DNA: TGCGCCAGCAGCTTGCGGACTAGCGGTTTGGTGGATACGCAGTATTTT. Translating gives CASSLRTSGLVDTQYF. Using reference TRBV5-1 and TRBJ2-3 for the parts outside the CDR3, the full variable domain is KAGVTQTPRYLIKTRGQQVTLSCSPISGHRSVSWYQQTPGQGLQFLFEYFSETQRNKGNFPGRFSGRQFSNSRSEMNVSTLELGDSALYLCASSLRTSGLVDTQYFGPGTRLTVL.